The 29 T cell receptor beta chains presented below share a single source sample, sequenced in a study of identical twins. TCRdb independently ran MiXCR on the 5' RACE reads; one entry per CDR3 protein. In the table there are 1.5 million to 2 million distinct CDR3 sequences, less than 40% of which are singletons. What was sequenced was cord blood. These receptors originate from a newborn girl in good health.

The sample holds a few counts of this clonotype. The genes are TRBV6-5 and TRBJ2-5; TRBD2 matches 9 bases. Trimming removed 5 bases from V and 4 bases from J; junction bases left unmatched: 8. Germline V gives CDR1 MNHEY, CDR2 SVGAGI. The CDR3 is 15 amino acids. The CDR3 DNA follows: TGTGCCAGCAGTCAGACTAGCGGCTCTTTAGAGACCCAGTACTTC. It encodes CASSQTSGSLETQYF.

V usage is TRBV24-1 and J usage is TRBJ2-3; 12 nucleotides match TRBD2. The trim removed 5 bases at V and 11 bases at J, leaving 1 base unmatched. The CDR3 contains 12 residues. Germline CDR1 KGHDR, CDR2 SFDVKD. CDR3 sequence: CATSGGLAGQYF. In DNA, the CDR3 is TGTGCCACCAGTGGGGGACTAGCGGGGCAGTATTTT.

CDR3 protein: CASSLVWSNQPQHF. In DNA, the CDR3 is TGTGCCAGCAGTTTAGTGTGGAGCAATCAGCCCCAGCATTTT. The chain recombines TRBV27 with TRBJ1-5; D is undetermined. The CDR3 length is 14 residues. The V gene lost 2 bases and the J gene lost 1 base, with 6 bases spanning the gap. The germline CDR1 and CDR2 sequences are MNHEY and SMNVEV (reference sequence).

This clonotype was found once. A single base separates this from a much larger clone, so it may be a read error. This chain links TRBV27 with TRBJ2-1; 13 nucleotides line up with TRBD2. Germline lookup yields CDR1 MNHEY and CDR2 SMNVEV (reference sequence). This CDR3 spans 17 amino acids. The CDR3 protein is CASSLSLLAGGYIEQFF. DNA for the CDR3: TGTGCCAGCAGTTTATCCTTACTAGCGGGAGGGTACATTGAGCAGTTCTTC.

Worth noting for this clonotype: This could be a read error, since a much larger clone is one nucleotide away. The chain has TRBV2 and TRBJ2-5, with 9 bases matching TRBD2. V trimming: 7 bases; J trimming: 11 bases; junction bases outside the gene matches: 11. This CDR3 spans 13 amino acids. The germline V gene has CDR1 SNHLY and CDR2 FYNNEI. CDR3 amino acids: CASNLAGHNEQYF. The CDR3 nucleotides are TGTGCCAGCAACCTAGCGGGGCACAATGAGCAGTACTTC. The whole variable domain, filled in from reference TRBV2 and TRBJ2-5, reads EPEVTQTPSHQVTQMGQEVILRCVPISNHLYFYWYRQILGQKVEFLVSFYNNEISEKSEIFDDQFSVERPDGSNFTLKIRSTKLEDSAMYFCASNLAGHNEQYFGPGTRLLVL.

This clonotype came up a few times. This chain uses TRBV3-1 with TRBJ2-1; D perhaps matches TRBD2 (6 bases). The J call may not be correct, given that the DNA end is closer to TRBJ2-7. In germline, CDR1 is LGHDT, CDR2 YNNKEL (reference sequence). The CDR3 sequence is 16 residues long. For the CDR3, the DNA is TGTGCCAGCAGCGTCTCCGGGACTCTCTCCTACAATGAGCAGTACTTC. This encodes CASSVSGTLSYNEQYF.

This clonotype has only a few counts. V is TRBV4-2 and J is TRBJ1-5; D is unclear. Germline lookup yields CDR1 LGHNA and CDR2 YNFKEQ. Trimming stripped 4 bases from V and 2 bases from J, with 18 bases between. There are 17 residues in the CDR3. Here the CDR3 DNA reads TGTGCCAGCAGCCCTGGAGGAGTTGGGTGGGGCAATCAGCCCCAGCATTTT. It translates to CASSPGGVGWGNQPQHF.

The chain joins TRBV12-5 to TRBJ2-1; D is perhaps TRBD1 (5 bases). CDR3 length equals 16 residues. V lost 7 bases and J 2 bases, leaving 18 bases between the germline ends. Germline assignment: CDR1 LGHNT and CDR2 FRNRAP. Here the CDR3 DNA reads TGTGCTAGTGCACTCCGACGGCAGGGCACCTACAATGAGCAGTTCTTC. Its protein is CASALRRQGTYNEQFF.

The V and J genes are TRBV28 and TRBJ2-1; 8 bases align to TRBD1. V gave up 8 bases and J gave up 5 bases; unmatched junction bases: 5. The CDR3 is 13 residues long. CDR1 MDHEN and CDR2 SYDVKM come from the germline V gene. CDR3 residues: CASHRGTHNEQFF. CDR3 nucleotide sequence: TGTGCCAGCCACAGGGGGACACACAATGAGCAGTTCTTC.

This clonotype occurred a few times. The V call is TRBV6-6, the J call TRBJ1-2, with D unresolved. The V gene lost 4 bases and the J gene lost 1 base, with 13 bases spanning the gap. Germline V CDR1 and CDR2: MNHNY, SVGAGI (reference sequence). The CDR3 spans 15 residues. CDR3 protein: CASSSPGEGNYGYTF. CDR3 DNA: TGTGCCAGCAGTTCACCTGGAGAGGGTAACTATGGCTACACCTTC.

This clonotype was seen a few times. V and J are TRBV4-1 and TRBJ1-2, with D possibly matching TRBD1 (6 bases). V lost 3 bases to trimming and J lost 4 bases, with 9 bases between them. The CDR3 is 13 amino acids. CDR1 is MGHRA and CDR2 is YSYEKL in the germline V gene. CDR3 DNA: TGCGCCAGCAGCCACGACAGGACCTATGGCTACACCTTC. Translation gives CASSHDRTYGYTF.

The CDR3 loop is CASSSPTSSRYNEQYF. DNA of the CDR3: TGCGCCAGCAGCTCACCGACTAGCTCCCGTTACAATGAGCAGTACTTC. This sequence joins TRBV4-1 and TRBJ2-1; 7 nucleotides line up with TRBD2. The J call may not be correct, given that the DNA end is closer to TRBJ2-7. Germline assignment: CDR1 MGHRA and CDR2 YSYEKL. The CDR3 contains 16 residues.

The rearrangement joins TRBV20-1 to TRBJ2-1; D unresolved. Germline V gene data show CDR1 as DFQATT and CDR2 as SNEGSKA (reference sequence). V dropped 1 base and J dropped 1 base, with 17 bases sitting between them. The CDR3 sequence is 17 residues long. CDR3 amino acids: CSARAVTAELSYNEQFF. CDR3 in DNA: TGCAGTGCTAGAGCTGTAACGGCGGAGTTATCCTACAATGAGCAGTTCTTC.

This sequence joins TRBV18 and TRBJ1-2; no firm D call. The CDR3 has 15 residues. V lost 3 bases and J lost 0, with 11 bases in between. Germline values: CDR1 KGHSH, CDR2 LQKENI. The CDR3 DNA is TGTGCCAGCTCACCCGATGCGGTACCTAACTATGGCTACACCTTC. It codes for CASSPDAVPNYGYTF.

The rearrangement links TRBV20-1 to TRBJ2-7; 12 bases map to TRBD2. From germline, CDR1 is DFQATT and CDR2 SNEGSKA (reference sequence). The ends lost 0 bases at V and 3 bases at J; junction bases unmatched: 12. The CDR3 sequence is 18 residues long. Written as DNA, the CDR3 is TGCAGTGCTAGAGATCCTAGCGGGAGGGCCGGAGCCCTCTACGAGCAGTACTTC. Translation: CSARDPSGRAGALYEQYF.

This clonotype was seen a handful of times. The V call is TRBV7-9, the J call TRBJ1-1; D not certain. Trimming removed 3 bases at V and 9 bases at J, with 11 bases between. This CDR3 is built from 12 residues. The germline gives CDR1 SEHNR, CDR2 FQNEAQ (reference sequence). CDR3 sequence reads: CASSFGFSKAFF. The CDR3 nucleotides read TGTGCCAGCAGCTTCGGATTTTCAAAAGCTTTCTTT.

This chain links TRBV6-1 with TRBJ1-1, with no clear D. The germline V gene encodes CDR1 MNHNS and CDR2 SASEGT. This CDR3 comprises 15 residues. V dropped 0 bases and J dropped 11 bases, with 19 bases sitting between them. The CDR3 here is CASSEADTRTGYAFF. The CDR3 DNA reads as TGTGCCAGCAGTGAAGCCGATACCCGGACGGGTTACGCTTTCTTT.

In this sample, this clonotype turned up many times. V gene TRBV20-1 combines with J gene TRBJ2-3; D ambiguous. CDR3 length equals 12 residues. V lost 0 bases, J lost 4 bases, and 5 bases lay in between. Germline CDR1 and CDR2: DFQATT and SNEGSKA (reference sequence). CDR3 residues: CSARDSSDTQYF. CDR3 DNA: TGCAGTGCTAGAGACAGCTCAGATACGCAGTATTTT.

A word on this clonotype: Germline and junction disagree at one end, which may indicate a read error. The V call is TRBV5-1, the J call TRBJ2-3, with 9 bases identical to TRBD2. The CDR3 length is 17 residues. Per the germline V gene, CDR1 is SGHRS and CDR2 is YFSETQ. The CDR3 sequence is CASSLDGGRASADTRYF. CDR3 DNA: TGCGCCAGCAGCTTGGACGGCGGGAGGGCCTCCGCAGATACGCGGTATTTT.

This clonotype showed up just a few times. The gene calls are TRBV3-1 and TRBJ1-4; the D is unclear. The V and J ends lost 4 bases and 10 bases respectively, with 13 bases between them. The CDR3 sequence is 13 residues long. Germline-derived CDR1 and CDR2 are LGHDT and YNNKEL (reference sequence). CDR3 in amino acids: CASSPQDEGKLFF. CDR3 DNA sequence: TGTGCCAGCAGCCCTCAGGATGAGGGAAAACTGTTTTTT.

The CDR3 protein is CAWSPGQSSYNEQFF. The CDR3 nucleotides are TGTGCCTGGTCCCCGGGACAGAGCTCCTACAATGAGCAGTTCTTC. The genes are TRBV30 and TRBJ2-1; 7 bases are shared with TRBD1. V gave up 5 bases and J gave up 0 bases; unmatched junction bases: 7. This CDR3 comprises 15 residues. Germline V lookup: CDR1 GTSNPN, CDR2 SVGIG (reference sequence). Together with reference TRBV30 and TRBJ2-1, the CDR3 gives the full variable domain: SQTIHQWPATLVQPVGSPLSLECTVEGTSNPNLYWYRQAAGRGLQLLFYSVGIGQISSEVPQNLSASRPQDRQFILSSKKLLLSDSGFYLCAWSPGQSSYNEQFFGPGTRLTVL.

The sample holds many counts of this clonotype. The chain employs TRBV9 and TRBJ2-7; D not certain. V lost 0 bases and J lost 0, with 10 bases in between. The germline V gene encodes CDR1 SGDLS and CDR2 YYNGEE. CDR3 length: 15 amino acids. The CDR3 DNA reads as TGTGCCAGCAGCGTAGATTTTGGCTCCTCCTACGAGCAGTACTTC. Translated: CASSVDFGSSYEQYF.

Worth noting for this clonotype: One end of the junction varies from germline; a read error may be responsible. The rearrangement uses TRBV11-2 and TRBJ2-3, with TRBD2 matching 7 bases. Per germline, CDR1 SGHAT and CDR2 FQNNGV. The CDR3 consists of 16 residues. In DNA, the CDR3 is TGTGCCGGCAGCTTAGGTTCCGGGGGAGGGTCAGATACGCAGTATTTT. Translating gives CAGSLGSGGGSDTQYF. The whole variable domain, remainder taken from reference TRBV11-2 and TRBJ2-3, is EAGVAQSPRYKIIEKRQSVAFWCNPISGHATLYWYQQILGQGPKLLIQFQNNGVVDDSQLPKDRFSAERLKGVDSTLKIQPAKLEDSAVYLCAGSLGSGGGSDTQYFGPGTRLTVL.

The chain joins TRBV29-1 to TRBJ1-2; 8 bases are a match to TRBD1. The CDR3 consists of 14 residues. V dropped 6 bases and J dropped 5; count of bases not matched to a gene: 11. The germline gives CDR1 SQVTM, CDR2 ANQGSEA. This CDR3 reads CSVLDRGGYYGYTF. In DNA, the CDR3 is TGCAGCGTCCTCGACAGGGGTGGTTATTATGGCTACACCTTC.

This clonotype was found many times. The chain employs TRBV7-2 and TRBJ1-2; D is undetermined. CDR1 and CDR2 from the germline V gene are SGHTA and FQGNSA. This CDR3 region has 14 residues. Trimming took off 2 bases at V and 2 bases at J, with 9 bases between the two ends. CDR3 region: CASSLRRVNYGYTF. DNA for the CDR3: TGTGCCAGCAGCTTACGTCGGGTAAACTATGGCTACACCTTC.

The chain joins TRBV7-9 to TRBJ2-1, with TRBD2 identical over 10 bases. J gave up 8 bases and V 2 bases, and 21 bases lay outside the gene matches. Germline lookup yields CDR1 SEHNR and CDR2 FQNEAQ (reference sequence). The CDR3 has 20 residues. The CDR3 is CASSLIWLAGEASINYEQFF. The CDR3 region has the DNA TGTGCCAGCAGCTTAATATGGCTAGCGGGAGAAGCGTCCATAAACTATGAGCAGTTCTTC.

The chain employs TRBV4-1 and TRBJ1-1, with D possibly being TRBD1 (5 bases). With 5 bases removed from V and 5 bases from J, the gap between germline ends came to 18 bases. CDR1 is MGHRA and CDR2 is YSYEKL in the germline V gene. CDR3 length: 15 amino acids. The CDR3 loop reads CASSARQGLETEAFF. In DNA, the CDR3 is TGCGCCAGCAGCGCCCGGCAGGGTTTGGAGACTGAAGCTTTCTTT.

This clonotype occurred a few times. This chain joins TRBV2 and TRBJ1-2; no clear D. V was shortened by 5 bases and J by 4 bases, with 8 bases between the two germline ends. The CDR3 contains 12 residues. CDR1 SNHLY and CDR2 FYNNEI come from the germline V gene. CDR3: CASSPPFYGYTF. DNA for the CDR3: TGTGCCAGCAGTCCCCCCTTCTATGGCTACACCTTC.

The chain recombines TRBV6-1 with TRBJ1-5; 8 bases agree with TRBD1. This CDR3 contains 12 residues. The J segment lost 2 bases and the V segment lost 9 bases, leaving 0 bases of the junction unmatched. Per germline, CDR1 MNHNS and CDR2 SASEGT. The chain's CDR3 is CARTGGNQPQHF. As DNA, the CDR3 is TGTGCCAGGACAGGGGGCAATCAGCCCCAGCATTTT.